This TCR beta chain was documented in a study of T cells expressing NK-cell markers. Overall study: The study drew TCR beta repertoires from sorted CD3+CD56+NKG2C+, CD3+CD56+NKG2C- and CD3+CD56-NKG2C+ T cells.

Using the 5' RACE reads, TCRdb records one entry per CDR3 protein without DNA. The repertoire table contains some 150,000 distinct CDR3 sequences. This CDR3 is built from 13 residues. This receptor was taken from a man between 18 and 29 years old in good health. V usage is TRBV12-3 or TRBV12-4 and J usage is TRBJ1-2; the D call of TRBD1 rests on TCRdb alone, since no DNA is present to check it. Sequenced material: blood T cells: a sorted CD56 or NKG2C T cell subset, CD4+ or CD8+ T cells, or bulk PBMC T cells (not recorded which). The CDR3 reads CASSLTGAGGYTF.